These 22 T cell receptor beta chains originate from one sample sequenced in a study of human T cells and chemical hapten exposure. A single record per CDR3 protein comes from TCRdb applying MiXCR to the RACE reads. There are 300,000 to 450,000 distinct CDR3 sequences in the sample; 5% to 6.5% occur only once, and 2.6% lies in the top ten. Time point defined: pre-sensitization, week 0. The treatment is: therapeutic diphenylcyclopropenone sensitization with weekly scalp DPC. This specimen was whole blood, taken in connection with sensitization to the hapten diphenylcyclopropenone (DPC). These receptors originate from a woman in her 50s with alopecia areata. Some clones in this sample may be carry-over from other donors' samples.

This clonotype was picked up a small number of times. V is TRBV5-4 and J is TRBJ2-1; D might be TRBD1 (7 bases). Between the trimmed V and J ends, which lost 5 bases and 5 bases, there was a span of 20 bases. The germline CDR1 and CDR2 sequences are SGHNT and YYREEE (reference sequence). The CDR3 is 16 amino acids. CDR3 region: CASRIRLQGTDNEQFF. In DNA form, the CDR3 reads TGTGCCAGCAGAATCCGTCTACAGGGGACTGACAATGAGCAGTTCTTC.

The chain links TRBV28 to TRBJ1-5; D is possibly TRBD1 (6 bases). Germline V gene lookup returns CDR1 MDHEN and CDR2 SYDVKM. There are 14 residues in the CDR3. Trimming left V 7 bases short and J 7 bases short, with 17 bases between. CDR3 protein: CASTINPDSQPQHF. In DNA form, the CDR3 reads TGTGCCAGCACCATAAACCCGGACAGCCAGCCCCAGCATTTT.

V gene TRBV2 combines with J gene TRBJ1-6; D unclear. CDR1 is SNHLY and CDR2 is FYNNEI in the germline V gene. This CDR3 comprises 14 residues. V lost 5 bases to trimming and J lost 5 bases, with 10 bases between them. The CDR3 DNA reads TGTGCCAGCAGTAACGGACTGCATAATTCACCCCTCCACTTT. Its protein is CASSNGLHNSPLHF.

This clonotype was observed a handful of times. The chain combines TRBV28 with TRBJ1-2, with TRBD1 identical over 9 bases. Per the germline V gene, CDR1 is MDHEN and CDR2 is SYDVKM. The V segment lost 6 bases and the J segment 5 bases; nucleotides outside the gene matches: 4. The CDR3 has 13 amino acids. The CDR3 DNA sequence: TGTGCCAGCAGAATACAGGGGGCTTATGGCTACACCTTC. Residues: CASRIQGAYGYTF.

There are a few counts of this clonotype. This chain links TRBV6-5 with TRBJ1-2; D is possibly TRBD1 (6 bases). This CDR3 comprises 17 residues. V was shortened by 2 bases and J by 2 bases, with 18 bases between the two germline ends. Germline CDR1 and CDR2: MNHEY and SVGAGI. The CDR3 sequence: CASSYGRAGAKNYGYTF. The CDR3 DNA sequence: TGTGCCAGCAGTTACGGGCGGGCGGGGGCTAAAAACTATGGCTACACCTTC.

This clonotype was recorded a few times. V and J are TRBV5-6 and TRBJ1-1; D not certain. With 0 bases removed from V and 4 bases from J, the gap between germline ends came to 13 bases. Germline V gene data show CDR1 as SGHDT and CDR2 as YYEEEE. The CDR3 sequence is 15 residues long. CDR3 amino acids: CASSLAGRKGTEAFF. CDR3 nucleotides: TGTGCCAGCAGCTTGGCGGGCCGCAAGGGCACTGAAGCTTTCTTT.

Many counts were recorded for this clonotype. The chain combines TRBV24-1 with TRBJ2-1; 9 bases are shared with TRBD1. The trim removed 3 bases at V and 15 bases at J, leaving 8 bases unmatched. This CDR3 is 13 amino acids long. Germline V gene sequence: CDR1 KGHDR, CDR2 SFDVKD. This CDR3 reads CATSDPKTGGLFF. The CDR3 DNA follows: TGTGCCACCAGTGATCCCAAGACAGGGGGACTGTTCTTC.

The chain couples TRBV5-5 to TRBJ2-1, with 9 bases matching TRBD2. V lost 4 bases and J lost 6; bases outside the gene matches: 5. CDR3 size: 14 residues. Germline V lookup: CDR1 SGHKS, CDR2 YYEKEE (reference sequence). The CDR3 region has the DNA TGTGCCAGCAGCCCGGGACTAGCTATCAATGAGCAGTTCTTC. Its translation is CASSPGLAINEQFF.

This chain connects TRBV3-1 to TRBJ2-3, with D perhaps TRBD2 (6 bases). V dropped 0 bases and J dropped 12 bases, with 13 bases sitting between them. This CDR3 is built from 13 residues. Germline lookup yields CDR1 LGHDT and CDR2 YNNKEL (reference sequence). The CDR3 region is CASSQDVGAGQYF. The CDR3 nucleotides read TGTGCCAGCAGCCAAGATGTTGGAGCGGGTCAGTATTTT.

This clonotype was seen a few times. The V call is TRBV11-2, the J call TRBJ1-2; 7 bases are a match to TRBD1. The CDR3 sequence is 14 residues long. V lost 4 bases and J lost 10; bases outside the gene matches: 12. Germline V gene lookup returns CDR1 SGHAT and CDR2 FQNNGV. The CDR3 loop is CASSSRGTEAHYTF. The CDR3 DNA reads as TGTGCCAGCAGCTCCCGAGGGACAGAAGCCCACTACACCTTC.

This clonotype was recorded many times. CDR3 loop: CASSSSSSNEQFF. In DNA, the CDR3 is TGTGCCAGCAGTTCGTCTAGTAGCAATGAGCAGTTCTTC. The chain recombines TRBV6-2 or TRBV6-3 with TRBJ2-1; D is unresolved. Germline V gives CDR1 MNHEY, CDR2 SVGEGT. Trimming cost V 4 bases and J 6 bases, with 10 bases left between them. The CDR3 consists of 13 residues.

This clonotype has a handful of counts. The chain uses TRBV25-1 and TRBJ1-3; D uncertain. This CDR3 comprises 16 residues. Deletions cut 3 bases from V and 1 base from J, with 13 bases between. The germline V gene encodes CDR1 MGHDK and CDR2 SYGVNS. CDR3 sequence reads: CASSDGIVASGNTIYF. The CDR3 DNA follows: TGTGCCAGCAGTGACGGCATCGTGGCTTCTGGAAACACCATATATTTT.

This clonotype has only a few counts. CDR3 residues: CASRGSGGLGDTQYF. Here the CDR3 DNA reads TGTGCCAGCAGGGGGAGCGGGGGGCTCGGAGATACGCAGTATTTT. This chain uses TRBV6-6 with TRBJ2-3; 9 nucleotides align to TRBD2. The CDR3 has 15 residues. Germline CDR1 reads MNHNY; CDR2 reads SVGAGI (reference sequence). Unmatched junction bases numbered 9, after V lost 6 bases and J lost 5 bases.

V usage is TRBV7-2 and J usage is TRBJ2-1; perhaps TRBD2 as D (6 bases). Trimming pared 1 base from V and 7 bases from J, leaving 17 bases between. The CDR3 totals 16 residues. The germline CDR1 and CDR2 sequences are SGHTA and FQGNSA. The CDR3 is CASSLVGGNGRNEQFF. The CDR3 DNA sequence: TGTGCCAGCAGCTTAGTCGGCGGGAACGGTAGGAATGAGCAGTTCTTC.

This clonotype was seen at least ten times. This rearrangement joins TRBV12-3 or TRBV12-4 to TRBJ2-5; 10 nucleotides line up with TRBD1. V lost 5 bases and J lost 3; bases outside the gene matches: 6. The CDR3 length is 15 residues. The DNA of the CDR3 is TGTGCCAGCAGTGGACGGACAGGGGGAAAAGAGACCCAGTACTTC. The encoded protein is CASSGRTGGKETQYF.

In this sample, this clonotype turned up many times. The V and J genes are TRBV4-1 and TRBJ1-1; D unclear. Germline values: CDR1 MGHRA, CDR2 YSYEKL. The CDR3 is 17 residues long. The ends were cut back, 2 bases at V and 1 base at J, with 17 bases in the middle. CDR3 nucleotide sequence: TGCGCCAGCAGCCAATTGCTCCAGGTGGTAGGGAACACTGAAGCTTTCTTT. Protein: CASSQLLQVVGNTEAFF.

Worth noting for this clonotype: A much larger clone differs from this one at a single base, so this may be a read error. The chain uses TRBV9 and TRBJ1-4; the D is unclear. Germline loops: CDR1 SGDLS, CDR2 YYNGEE. Deletions cut 6 bases from V and 3 bases from J, with 6 bases between. This CDR3 contains 12 residues. The DNA for the CDR3 is TGTGCCAGCATCGCCCCTAATGAAAAACTGTTTTTT. It yields the protein CASIAPNEKLFF.

This clonotype was detected only a few times. The rearrangement joins TRBV28 to TRBJ2-7; D may correspond to TRBD1 or TRBD2 (5 bases each). The germline V and J ends were trimmed by 6 bases and 4 bases, with 13 bases remaining between them. CDR1 is MDHEN and CDR2 is SYDVKM in the germline V gene. The CDR3 loop spans 13 amino acids. The CDR3 nucleotides are TGTGCCAGCAGCCCGGGACGTAGGTACGAGCAGTACTTC. It yields the protein CASSPGRRYEQYF.

This clonotype showed up just a few times. The chain couples TRBV29-1 to TRBJ2-7; a weak D match, TRBD2 (7 bases). From germline, CDR1 is SQVTM and CDR2 ANQGSEA. The CDR3 totals 13 residues. The germline V and J ends were trimmed by 7 bases and 6 bases, with 19 bases remaining between them. In DNA, the CDR3 is TGCAGCGCGGCCCTTAACAGGGAGGGCGAGCAGTACTTC. The encoded protein is CSAALNREGEQYF.

This clonotype was recorded at least ten times. The chain couples TRBV5-6 to TRBJ2-2; D not certain. Germline V gene data show CDR1 as SGHDT and CDR2 as YYEEEE. The CDR3 loop spans 13 amino acids. The ends were cut back, 4 bases at V and 8 bases at J, with 12 bases in the middle. The CDR3 region is CASSVTPFGELFF. The CDR3 DNA sequence: TGTGCCAGCAGCGTGACACCCTTTGGGGAGCTGTTTTTT.

This clonotype was seen ten or more times. The CDR3: CASTPPTDTQYF. CDR3 in DNA: TGTGCCAGCACCCCCCCCACAGATACGCAGTATTTT. J is TRBJ2-3 and V is TRBV6-1; D is unresolved. The CDR3 length is 12 residues. CDR1 and CDR2 from the germline V gene are MNHNS and SASEGT. V gave up 7 bases and J gave up 2 bases, with 7 bases separating them.

Notes on this clonotype: This may be a read error: a much more frequent sequence differs by one nucleotide. The rearrangement links TRBV9 to TRBJ2-1; TRBD2 matches 9 bases. Germline V gives CDR1 SGDLS, CDR2 YYNGEE. V lost 6 bases and J lost 6; bases outside the gene matches: 10. This CDR3 comprises 15 residues. The CDR3 region is CASNRGTSSLNEQFF. The CDR3 DNA is TGTGCCAGCAACCGAGGGACTAGCAGCCTCAATGAGCAGTTCTTC.